What follows are 16 T cell receptor beta chains derived from one specimen sequenced in a study of blood T cell repertoires in COVID-19. TCRdb keeps only in-frame clones here, not all; method: immunoSEQ multiplex PCR. The table lists 120,000 to 150,000 clones, 65% to 85% of them singletons. Sample: peripheral blood. The source is a man aged 30 to 45 with COVID-19, enrolled during active disease.

The V and J genes are TRBV19 and TRBJ2-1; TRBD2 might be the D (5 bases). The germline gives CDR1 LNHDA, CDR2 SQIVND (reference sequence). The CDR3 length is 15 residues. V gave up 6 bases and J gave up 0 bases, with 12 bases separating them. CDR3 sequence reads: CASSKLGSSYNEQFF. CDR3 sequence (DNA): TGTGCCAGTAGCAAACTAGGGAGCTCCTACAATGAGCAGTTCTTC.

The chain employs TRBV5-4 and TRBJ1-5, with 9 nucleotides matching TRBD1. The V gene end was trimmed by 4 bases and the J gene end by 4 bases; junction bases not matched to a gene: 6. The CDR3 extends over 15 amino acids. Germline V gives CDR1 SGHNT, CDR2 YYREEE (reference sequence). The CDR3 DNA sequence: TGTGCCAGCAGCATAGGACAGGGGATTAATCAGCCCCAGCATTTT. Protein: CASSIGQGINQPQHF.

The chain recombines TRBV5-1 with TRBJ1-6; 8 nucleotides agree with TRBD1. CDR1 is SGHRS and CDR2 is YFSETQ in the germline V gene. V lost 0 bases to trimming and J lost 7 bases; unmatched junction nucleotides: 3. CDR3 length: 15 amino acids. Written as DNA, the CDR3 is TGCGCCAGCAGCTTGGCCGGGACAGGAAATTCACCCCTCCACTTT. It yields the protein CASSLAGTGNSPLHF.

This sequence joins TRBV6-4 and TRBJ1-1, with D uncertain. CDR3 length: 11 amino acids. Deletions cut 3 bases from V and 8 bases from J, with 7 bases between. Germline V gives CDR1 MRHNA, CDR2 SNTAGT. The CDR3 is CASSDGREAFF. DNA for the CDR3: TGTGCCAGCAGTGATGGGAGGGAAGCTTTCTTT.

This clone has a single count. CDR3 DNA: TGTGCCAGCAGCCAAGTCAGGGGCTATGGCTACACCTTC. It translates to CASSQVRGYGYTF. V gene TRBV4-2 combines with J gene TRBJ1-2; TRBD1 is a possible D gene (6 bases). Germline V CDR1 and CDR2: LGHNA, YNFKEQ. The CDR3 length is 13 residues. V lost 1 base and J 4 bases, leaving 7 bases between the germline ends.

The CDR3 spells CASGPSGADTQYF. CDR3 nucleotide sequence: TGTGCCAGCGGTCCCAGCGGGGCAGATACGCAGTATTTT. J is TRBJ2-3 and V is TRBV19; 7 nucleotides match TRBD2. The junction had 7 bases not matched to a gene; V was cut back by 9 bases and J by 4 bases. CDR1 and CDR2 from the germline V gene are LNHDA and SQIVND (reference sequence). The CDR3 totals 13 residues.

The chain uses TRBV29-1 and TRBJ2-7; a possible D gene is TRBD2 (6 bases). The CDR3 runs to 12 residues. V was shortened by 4 bases and J by 5 bases, with 12 bases between the two germline ends. CDR1 SQVTM and CDR2 ANQGSEA come from the germline V gene. DNA of the CDR3: TGCAGCGTTGTCGGGAGTGGAGACGAGCAGTACTTC. As protein: CSVVGSGDEQYF.

Points on this clone: Relative to the germline gene, one junction end is altered; a read error may explain this. The chain joins TRBV7-7 to TRBJ2-3, with TRBD2 identical over 12 bases. The CDR3 totals 15 residues. Germline V lookup: CDR1 SSHAT, CDR2 FNYEAQ (reference sequence). This CDR3 is CASSRTSGITDTQYF. CDR3 DNA sequence: TGTGCTAGCAGCCGGACTAGCGGGATCACAGATACGCAGTATTTT.

V and J are TRBV19 and TRBJ1-1; no firm D call. CDR1 is LNHDA, CDR2 SQIVND, per germline (reference sequence). This CDR3 region has 16 residues. V was pared by 0 bases and J by 4 bases, with 15 bases between. CDR3 loop: CASSIDPGKPGTEAFF. The CDR3 bases are TGTGCCAGTAGTATAGACCCGGGGAAGCCGGGCACTGAAGCTTTCTTT.

This clone has only a few counts. The rearrangement uses TRBV6-2 or TRBV6-3 and TRBJ2-1; 7 bases line up with TRBD1. CDR1 MNHEY and CDR2 SVGEGT come from the germline V gene. Germline trimming cut 5 bases from V and 7 bases from J; bases unmatched to any gene: 5. The CDR3 has 13 residues. This CDR3 is CASSAKQGNEQFF. CDR3 bases: TGTGCCAGCAGTGCGAAACAGGGGAATGAGCAGTTCTTC.

This clone was counted only a few times. CDR3 residues: CASSQGRRGREKLFF. CDR3 DNA: TGTGCCAGCAGCCAAGGTCGCAGGGGACGTGAAAAACTGTTTTTT. V gene TRBV14 combines with J gene TRBJ1-4; possibly TRBD1 for D (6 bases). CDR1 SGHDN and CDR2 FVKESK come from the germline V gene. The ends were cut back, 1 base at V and 7 bases at J, with 13 bases in the middle. This CDR3 is built from 15 residues. The whole variable domain, remainder taken from reference TRBV14 and TRBJ1-4, is EAGVTQFPSHSVIEKGQTVTLRCDPISGHDNLYWYRRVMGKEIKFLLHFVKESKQDESGMPNNRFLAERTGGTYSTLKVQPAELEDSGVYFCASSQGRRGREKLFFGSGTQLSVL.

The chain employs TRBV4-1 and TRBJ1-1; 9 bases fit TRBD1. Germline V CDR1 and CDR2: MGHRA, YSYEKL. CDR3 length: 14 amino acids. V was clipped by 5 bases and J by 1 base; unmatched bases: 2. The CDR3 here is CASSWDRANTEAFF. CDR3 sequence (DNA): TGCGCCAGCAGCTGGGACAGGGCGAACACTGAAGCTTTCTTT.

This clone was seen a single time. The chain recombines TRBV10-3 with TRBJ2-1; D perhaps matches TRBD1 (6 bases). This CDR3 comprises 12 residues. V shed 5 bases and J shed 9 bases, with 11 bases lying between them. The V gene's germline CDR1 is ENHRY and CDR2 SYGVKD. The CDR3 DNA follows: TGTGCCATCAGTTTCTTAGGGGGTGAGCAGTTCTTC. Protein: CAISFLGGEQFF.

The V and J genes are TRBV7-2 and TRBJ2-5; possible D gene TRBD2, 6 bases. V lost 3 bases, J lost 7 bases, and 21 bases lay in between. Germline CDR1 SGHTA, CDR2 FQGNSA. This CDR3 region has 16 residues. CDR3 sequence: CASSFGGSGPHGTQYF. CDR3 DNA sequence: TGTGCCAGCAGCTTCGGGGGAAGCGGGCCTCATGGGACCCAGTACTTC.

The chain recombines TRBV30 with TRBJ2-3; possible D gene TRBD1, 5 bases. The CDR3 has 13 amino acids. V gave up 2 bases and J gave up 4 bases, with 10 bases separating them. In germline, CDR1 is GTSNPN, CDR2 SVGIG (reference sequence). CDR3 sequence reads: CAWSSDSSDTQYF. CDR3 DNA: TGTGCCTGGAGTAGCGACAGCTCAGATACGCAGTATTTT. The variable domain in full, completed from reference TRBV30 and TRBJ2-3, reads SQTIHQWPATLVQPVGSPLSLECTVEGTSNPNLYWYRQAAGRGLQLLFYSVGIGQISSEVPQNLSASRPQDRQFILSSKKLLLSDSGFYLCAWSSDSSDTQYFGPGTRLTVL.

This chain connects TRBV15 to TRBJ2-5; TRBD1 agrees at 12 bases. V gave up 5 bases and J gave up 4 bases; unmatched junction bases: 8. Germline values: CDR1 LNHNV, CDR2 YYDKDF (reference sequence). This CDR3 region has 16 residues. Written as DNA, the CDR3 is TGTGCCACCAGCCCCCGGGACAGGGGGCGCGTAGAGACCCAGTACTTC. Translation gives CATSPRDRGRVETQYF.